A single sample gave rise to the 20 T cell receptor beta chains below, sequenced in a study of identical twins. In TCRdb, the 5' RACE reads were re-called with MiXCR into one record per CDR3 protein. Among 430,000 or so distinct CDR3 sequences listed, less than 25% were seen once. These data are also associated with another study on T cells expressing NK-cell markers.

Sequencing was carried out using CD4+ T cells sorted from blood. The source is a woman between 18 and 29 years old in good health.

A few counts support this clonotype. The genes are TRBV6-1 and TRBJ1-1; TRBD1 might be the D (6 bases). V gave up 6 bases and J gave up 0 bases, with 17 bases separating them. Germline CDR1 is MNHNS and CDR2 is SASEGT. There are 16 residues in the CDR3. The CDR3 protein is CASRRGQLLLNTEAFF. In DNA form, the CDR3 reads TGTGCCAGCAGGAGAGGACAGCTATTACTGAACACTGAAGCTTTCTTT.

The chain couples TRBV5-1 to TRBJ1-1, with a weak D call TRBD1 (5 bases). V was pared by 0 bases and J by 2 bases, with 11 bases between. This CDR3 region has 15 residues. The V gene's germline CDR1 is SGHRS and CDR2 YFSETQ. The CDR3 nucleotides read TGCGCCAGCAGCTTGGACGACAGACTCAACACTGAAGCTTTCTTT. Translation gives CASSLDDRLNTEAFF.

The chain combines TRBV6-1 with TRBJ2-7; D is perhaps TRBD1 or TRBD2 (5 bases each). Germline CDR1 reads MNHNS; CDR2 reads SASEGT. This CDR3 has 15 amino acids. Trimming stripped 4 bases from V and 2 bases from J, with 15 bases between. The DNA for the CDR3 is TGTGCCAGCAGTGCCCGGGACGGGTCGGCCTACGAGCAGTACTTC. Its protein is CASSARDGSAYEQYF.

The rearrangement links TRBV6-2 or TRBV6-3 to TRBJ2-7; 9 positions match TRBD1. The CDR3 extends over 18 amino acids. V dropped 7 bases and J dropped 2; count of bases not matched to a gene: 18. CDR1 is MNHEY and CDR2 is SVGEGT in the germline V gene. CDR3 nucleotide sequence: TGTGCCAGCACCCCGACACCGGGACAGGGCCAATCTCCCTACGAGCAGTACTTC. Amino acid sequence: CASTPTPGQGQSPYEQYF.

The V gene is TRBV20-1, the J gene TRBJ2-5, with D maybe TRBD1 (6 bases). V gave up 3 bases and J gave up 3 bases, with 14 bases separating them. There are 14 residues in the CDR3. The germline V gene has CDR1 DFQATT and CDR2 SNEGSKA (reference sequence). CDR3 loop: CSASGGHRKETQYF. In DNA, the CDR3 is TGCAGTGCTAGTGGGGGACATAGGAAAGAGACCCAGTACTTC.

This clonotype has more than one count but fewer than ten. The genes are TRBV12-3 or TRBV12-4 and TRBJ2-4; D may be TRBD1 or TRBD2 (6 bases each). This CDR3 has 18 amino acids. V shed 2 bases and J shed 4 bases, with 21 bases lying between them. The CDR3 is CASSLIGGQGRGKNIQYF. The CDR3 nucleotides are TGTGCCAGCAGTTTAATCGGGGGCCAGGGTCGAGGTAAAAACATTCAGTACTTC.

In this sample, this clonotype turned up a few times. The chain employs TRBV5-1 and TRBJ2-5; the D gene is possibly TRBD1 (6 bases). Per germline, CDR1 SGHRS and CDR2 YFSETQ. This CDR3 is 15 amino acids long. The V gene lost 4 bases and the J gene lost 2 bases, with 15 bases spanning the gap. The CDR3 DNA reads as TGCGCCAGCAGCACGCAGGGGTCGGAACAAGAGACCCAGTACTTC. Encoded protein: CASSTQGSEQETQYF.

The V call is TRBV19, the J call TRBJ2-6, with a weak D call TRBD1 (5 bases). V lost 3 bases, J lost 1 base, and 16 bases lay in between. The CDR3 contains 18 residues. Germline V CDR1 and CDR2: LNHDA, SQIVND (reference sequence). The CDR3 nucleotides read TGTGCCAGTAGTATTCAGCCAGGGAAGGGGTCTGGGGCCAACGTCCTGACTTTC. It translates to CASSIQPGKGSGANVLTF.

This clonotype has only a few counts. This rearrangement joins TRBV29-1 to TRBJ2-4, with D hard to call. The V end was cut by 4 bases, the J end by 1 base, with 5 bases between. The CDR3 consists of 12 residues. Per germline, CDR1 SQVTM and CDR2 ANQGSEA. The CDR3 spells CSVGSAKNIQYF. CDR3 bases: TGCAGCGTTGGATCCGCCAAAAACATTCAGTACTTC.

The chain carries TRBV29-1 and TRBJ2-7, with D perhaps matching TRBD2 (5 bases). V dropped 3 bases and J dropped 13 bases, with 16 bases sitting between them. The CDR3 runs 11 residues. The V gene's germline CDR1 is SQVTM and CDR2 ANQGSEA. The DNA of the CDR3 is TGCAGCGTTGAGTTAGGCAGGAGGACCTACTTC. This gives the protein CSVELGRRTYF.

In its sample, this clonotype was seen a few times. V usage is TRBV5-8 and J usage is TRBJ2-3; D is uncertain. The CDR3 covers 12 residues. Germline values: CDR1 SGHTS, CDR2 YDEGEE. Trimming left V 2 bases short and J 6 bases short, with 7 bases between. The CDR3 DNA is TGTGCCAGCAGCTTCCTGAGGGATACGCAGTATTTT. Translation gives CASSFLRDTQYF.

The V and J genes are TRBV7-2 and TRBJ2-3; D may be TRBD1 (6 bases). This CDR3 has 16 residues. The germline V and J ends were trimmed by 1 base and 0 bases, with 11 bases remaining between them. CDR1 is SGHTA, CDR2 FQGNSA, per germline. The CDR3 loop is CASSLVGTLSTDTQYF. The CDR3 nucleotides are TGTGCCAGCAGCTTAGTAGGGACACTTAGCACAGATACGCAGTATTTT. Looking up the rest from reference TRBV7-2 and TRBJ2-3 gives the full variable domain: GAGVSQSPSNKVTEKGKDVELRCDPISGHTALYWYRQSLGQGLEFLIYFQGNSAPDKSGLPSDRFSAERTGGSVSTLTIQRTQQEDSAVYLCASSLVGTLSTDTQYFGPGTRLTVL.

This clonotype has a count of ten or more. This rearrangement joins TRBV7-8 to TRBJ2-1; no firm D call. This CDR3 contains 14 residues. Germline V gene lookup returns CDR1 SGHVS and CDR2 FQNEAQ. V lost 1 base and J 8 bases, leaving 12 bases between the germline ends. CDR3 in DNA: TGTGCCAGCAGCTTAGAGCTCGGAGAAGATGAGCAGTTCTTC. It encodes CASSLELGEDEQFF.

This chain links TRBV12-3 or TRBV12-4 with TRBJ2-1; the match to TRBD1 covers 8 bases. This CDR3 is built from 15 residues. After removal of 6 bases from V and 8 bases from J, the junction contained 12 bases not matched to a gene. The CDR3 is CASRSPRTGSHEQFF. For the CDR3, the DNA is TGTGCCAGCAGATCCCCCCGGACAGGGTCCCATGAGCAGTTCTTC.

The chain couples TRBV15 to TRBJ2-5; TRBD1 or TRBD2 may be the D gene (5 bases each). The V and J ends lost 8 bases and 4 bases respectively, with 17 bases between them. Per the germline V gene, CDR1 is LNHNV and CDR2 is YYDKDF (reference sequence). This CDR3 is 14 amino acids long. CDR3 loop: CATSGRFGGETQYF. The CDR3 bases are TGTGCCACCTCAGGGCGGTTTGGGGGAGAGACCCAGTACTTC.

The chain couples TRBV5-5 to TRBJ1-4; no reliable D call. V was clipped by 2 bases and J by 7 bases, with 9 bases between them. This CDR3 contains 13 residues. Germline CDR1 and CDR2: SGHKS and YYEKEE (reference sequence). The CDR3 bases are TGTGCCAGCAGCTTTGTAGGATCTGAAAAACTGTTTTTT. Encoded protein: CASSFVGSEKLFF.

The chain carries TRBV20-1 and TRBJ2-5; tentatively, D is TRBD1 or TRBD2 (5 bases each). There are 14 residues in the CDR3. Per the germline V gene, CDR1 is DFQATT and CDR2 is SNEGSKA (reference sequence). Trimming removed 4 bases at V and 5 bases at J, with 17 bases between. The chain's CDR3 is CSATGEGRTETQYF. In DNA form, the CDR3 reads TGCAGTGCTACCGGTGAGGGGCGAACGGAGACCCAGTACTTC.

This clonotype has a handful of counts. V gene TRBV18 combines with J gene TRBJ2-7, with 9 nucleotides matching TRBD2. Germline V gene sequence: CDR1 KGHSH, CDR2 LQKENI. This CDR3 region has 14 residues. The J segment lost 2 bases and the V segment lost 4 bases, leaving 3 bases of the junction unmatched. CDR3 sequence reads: CASSLAGDPYEQYF. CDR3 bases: TGTGCCAGCTCACTAGCGGGAGACCCCTACGAGCAGTACTTC.

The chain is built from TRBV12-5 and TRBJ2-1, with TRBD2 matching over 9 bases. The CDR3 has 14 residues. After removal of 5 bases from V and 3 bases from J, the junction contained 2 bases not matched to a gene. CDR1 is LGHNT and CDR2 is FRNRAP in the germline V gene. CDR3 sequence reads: CASGVSGSYNEQFF. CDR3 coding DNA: TGTGCTAGTGGTGTTAGCGGGAGCTACAATGAGCAGTTCTTC.

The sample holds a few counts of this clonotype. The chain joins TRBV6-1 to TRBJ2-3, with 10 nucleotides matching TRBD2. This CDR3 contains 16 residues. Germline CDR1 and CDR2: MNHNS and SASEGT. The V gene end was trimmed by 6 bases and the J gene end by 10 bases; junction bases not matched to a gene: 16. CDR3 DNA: TGTGCCAGCAGCACAAAGACTAGCGGGTTCCAAAGGGCGCAGTATTTT. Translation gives CASSTKTSGFQRAQYF.